The 5 T cell receptor beta chains reported below all come from one sample, sequenced in a study of identical twins. TCRdb re-analysed the 5' RACE reads in MiXCR, keeping a single row per CDR3 protein. The sample includes 1.5 million to 2 million distinct CDR3 sequences, roughly a third of them seen just once. Material for sequencing was cord blood. Receptors originate from a newborn girl in good health.

This clonotype has only a few counts. The V and J genes are TRBV5-1 and TRBJ2-5, with D possibly TRBD2 on 6 matching bases. Germline loops: CDR1 SGHRS, CDR2 YFSETQ. There are 16 residues in the CDR3. The germline V and J ends were trimmed by 3 bases and 2 bases, with 17 bases remaining between them. The CDR3 DNA reads as TGCGCCAGCAGCTGGGGACTTTCCGGGAGACAAGAGACCCAGTACTTC. This codes for CASSWGLSGRQETQYF.

This clonotype turned up a few times. The chain has TRBV7-2 and TRBJ2-7; tentative D call: TRBD2 (6 bases). This CDR3 spans 15 amino acids. Trimming shortened V by 1 base and J by 3 bases, and 13 bases separated the two germline ends. Looked up from germline, CDR1 is SGHTA and CDR2 is FQGNSA. CDR3 sequence: CASSLGGGVFYEQYF. Written as DNA, the CDR3 is TGTGCCAGCAGCTTAGGTGGCGGGGTTTTCTACGAGCAGTACTTC.

The chain employs TRBV20-1 and TRBJ2-5; maybe TRBD2 (5 bases). The J call may be mistaken, given a closer DNA end match to TRBJ2-1. This CDR3 is 14 amino acids long. Germline loops: CDR1 DFQATT, CDR2 SNEGSKA (reference sequence). This CDR3 is CSASVAGNQETQFF. In DNA, the CDR3 is TGCAGTGCTAGCGTGGCCGGGAACCAAGAGACCCAGTTCTTC.

This clonotype was seen at least ten times. The gene calls are TRBV6-5 and TRBJ1-2, with D hard to call. V dropped 0 bases and J dropped 5 bases, with 7 bases sitting between them. The CDR3 extends over 13 amino acids. Germline V gene data show CDR1 as MNHEY and CDR2 as SVGAGI. CDR3 bases: TGTGCCAGCAGTTACTCTGCGGTATATGGCTACACCTTC. It specifies CASSYSAVYGYTF.

This sequence joins TRBV27 and TRBJ2-1; D ambiguous. Germline CDR1 is MNHEY and CDR2 is SMNVEV (reference sequence). The CDR3 has 13 residues. V shed 3 bases and J shed 3 bases, with 6 bases lying between them. Written as DNA, the CDR3 is TGTGCCAGCAGTTTCGACCACTACAATGAGCAGTTCTTC. This translates into CASSFDHYNEQFF.